This T cell receptor beta chain was profiled in a study of regulatory T cells in long-lasting Graves disease listed by TCRdb under 2021. About the full investigation: Patients with newly diagnosed Graves' disease had been on antithyroid drugs for under 3 months. Peripheral blood TCR sequencing and RNA sequencing compared persistent Graves' disease patients with newly diagnosed Graves' disease patients. The study was conducted in China and was registered as a clinical trial. TCR sequencing covered 13 persistent and approximately 20 newly diagnosed Graves' disease patients, 33 samples in total. Here is what the overall study found, with its caveats: Persistent disease showed preferential use of TRBV28, TRBJ1-2 and TRBJ2-5, whereas newly diagnosed disease favored TRBV20-1 and TRBJ2-1. As a limitation, the authors acknowledged that the small sample size may reduce accuracy. Because the primary lesion, thyroid tissue, could not be accessed, the study looked at peripheral blood alone. Persistent Graves' disease patients showed lower TCR Shannon entropy and fewer highly expanded clones than newly diagnosed patients, suggesting clonal expansion. Persistent patients shared more public clonotypes among themselves (under 3,000) than newly diagnosed patients did (nearly 1,000). Sequencing and analysis were restricted to the TCR beta chain.

With respect to this clonotype: Its antigen target is currently unknown. Per-base qualities were not stored, and no clone one base away is much larger.

This specimen's time point label, per the study, means: newly diagnosed GD, antithyroid drugs for less than 3 months. RNA was extracted from PBMCs in TRIzol for both TCR sequencing and RNA sequencing. The diagnosis of Graves' disease followed American Thyroid Association guidelines. Recruitment of patients was carried out at an endocrinology department in Xi'an, China. Each patient gave approximately 8.8 milliliters of peripheral blood, collected in an EDTA anticoagulant tube. Ficoll Paque Plus density gradient separation was used to isolate PBMCs, and no further T cell sorting was done. An Agilent 2100 Bioanalyzer and agarose gel were used to check RNA quality, and a NanoDrop 2000 was used to measure RNA concentration. From the cysteine through the phenylalanine, the CDR3 covers 13 amino acids. The kept DNA is CDR3 alone, 39 bases in frame from the first base. V is pruned by 3 bases and J by 6 bases, leaving 3 bases of the junction without a gene match. Per the germline V gene (reference sequence), DFQATT is the CDR1 and SNEGSKA is the CDR2.

The library was built by means of multiplex PCR. Sequencing relied on an Illumina HiSeq 4000. CDR3 regions were amplified by Arm-PCR with iRepertoire HTBI primers to construct TCR beta libraries. Before sequencing, the PCR products went through gel purification. In the original analysis: A total of 62 TRBV and 14 TRBJ segments were identified across samples and were used for gene usage analysis of CDR3 amino acid clonotypes. Filtered high-quality paired reads were merged into contigs using COPE and FqMerger. BLAST was used to align contigs to IMGT TRBV, TRBD and TRBJ reference genes, and CDR3 was defined according to IMGT. Clonotypes above 0.1% frequency were classified as highly expanded clones. Shannon entropy was used to measure repertoire diversity, and the Gini coefficient was used to measure V-J evenness. Public clonotypes were defined as clonotypes shared by more than one individual. TCRdb reanalyzed the raw reads on its own, using fastp at Q25 for trimming and MiXCR for clone calling, and kept in-frame beta chains. CDR3 protein duplicates are merged, each entry listing the most common genes and DNA. The V and J calls and clone size are TCRdb's, not the authors'. The table for this sample lists approximately 560,000 distinct CDR3 sequences; 15% to 20% of them were counted only once. The top ten clones comprise approximately 12% of the sample.

These sequences were also reported in another study, on T cells in Graves' hyperthyroidism and ophthalmopathy. As that second paper reports: Stable Graves' hyperthyroidism was defined as no progression to ophthalmopathy during 18 months of follow-up. Hyperthyroidism patients were aged 18 to 65 years and newly diagnosed, with disease duration of less than 2 months. Exclusion was applied to patients with uncontrolled infections, other autoimmune diseases, pregnancy or lactation. Diagnoses were established on the basis of clinical symptoms, serum thyroxine and TRAb, thyroid ultrasound, and orbital computed tomography. A first-round RT-PCR of the TCR CDR3 used the HTBI primer set with the Qiagen OneStep RT-PCR kit. Blood samples also contained most of the expanded thyroid clonotypes (frequency above 0.001), which suggests that blood repertoires may reflect thyroid immune responses. A model built on a 13 V-J signature distinguished ophthalmopathy from stable hyperthyroidism, reaching roughly 88% sensitivity and approximately 81% specificity in cross-validation and 80%/75% in testing. During validation, the model predicted progression to ophthalmopathy a median of approximately 6 months ahead of onset, with around 71% sensitivity and 72% to 80% specificity. To identify distinguishing TCR V-J signatures, a discovery cohort of 95 to 100 patients was used, comprising under 45 with Graves' ophthalmopathy and about 59 with stable Graves' hyperthyroidism. Whether ophthalmopathy could be predicted prospectively was tested in an independent validation cohort made up of some 20 hyperthyroidism patients plus 17 patients who later progressed to ophthalmopathy. The 100 or so discovery patients were randomly split 7:3 into training and test sets. The study also compared thyroid tissue and blood T-cell repertoires from about six Graves' hyperthyroidism patients. After sampling, hyperthyroidism patients received methimazole starting at 30 mg daily, and ophthalmopathy patients received high-dose intravenous methylprednisolone. Libraries were constructed in a second round of multiplex PCR, after which size selection and purification were performed. The libraries were sequenced on an Illumina HiSeq2000 using paired-end 100 bp reads. Raw data were processed with SOAPnuke, discarding reads with adapters, uncalled bases, mean Phred below 15, or no exact constant-primer or identifier match. COPE v1.2.5 was used to merge the high-quality paired reads, and each unique nucleotide sequence was defined as a clonotype. MiTCR v1.1 was used to align clonotypes to the IMGT TRBV, TRBD and TRBJ reference segments. The analysis was restricted to V-J combinations with a frequency above 0.0001, which together covered 99% to 99.2% of the repertoires. A TCS score was defined as the ratio between F50 (clonal expansion) and ExV (chaos), using BLOSUM62-based TCRdist between CDR3 peptides within each V-J. Welch's t-statistics and random forest reduced 450 to 600 V-J features to about 12, which were used in a naive Bayes classifier (R e1071). Sample size was not statistically predetermined, and investigators were not blinded to group allocation. According to the paper, TCR Vbeta CDR3 sequencing was carried out on over 130 peripheral blood samples, which came from fewer than 50 ophthalmopathy, 75 to 80 hyperthyroidism and about 17 progressor patients.

The sequenced sample was peripheral blood mononuclear cells (PBMCs), obtained at new diagnosis, from a patient treated with antithyroid drugs. The chain couples TRBV20-1 to TRBJ1-5; the central 9 bases match TRBD1. The clonotype originates from a man younger than 30 with Graves disease. Donor details come from another sample of the same person, matched by shared clones. The nucleotide sequence is TGCAGTGCTAGGACAGGGGGGCCTCAGCCCCAGCATTTT. It translates to CSARTGGPQPQHF.